This TCR beta chain was sequenced during a study of T cell repertoires in cytomegalovirus infection. The study, taken as a whole, reports: Ex vivo, HLA-C-restricted CMV-specific TCR beta clonotypes prevailed over the rest of the response.

V was trimmed by 4 bases and J by 5 bases, leaving 17 bases between them. The germline CDR1 and CDR2 sequences are MGHRA and YSYEKL. The CDR3 extends over 15 amino acids. To note about this clonotype: Its antigen is not identified.

TCRdb redid the calling of the reads with MiXCR, one entry per CDR3 protein. The data show 600,000 to 700,000 distinct CDR3 sequences, 30% to 40% seen once. This receptor was identified in a human donor in good health (CMV status not recorded). Some clones in this sample may be carry-over from other donors' samples. The sample in question was cultured PBMCs, obtained from culture after CMV antigen stimulation. The V gene is TRBV4-1, the J gene TRBJ1-1; possibly TRBD1 for D (6 bases). The DNA for the CDR3 is TGCGCCAGCAGCCCAAGGCCGACAGGAGAAACTGAAGCTTTCTTT. This gives the protein CASSPRPTGETEAFF.